The entry below gives a single T cell receptor (beta chain) sequence along with its context. What it binds is not known. This entry is derived from a study of siplizumab effects on memory and regulatory T cells. General study results and limits: Proliferating siplizumab-cultured Tregs lacked confirmed suppressive function.

Germline V CDR1 and CDR2: SGHAT, FQNNGV. The CDR3 runs 15 residues. V dropped 3 bases and J dropped 5; count of bases not matched to a gene: 9. Some clones are missing from TCRdb's copy, which holds only in-frame ones; the method was immunoSEQ multiplex PCR. The data show some 100,000 clones, over 85% seen once. Sequencing was done on a sample of non-Treg CD4+ T cells sorted from blood. V usage is TRBV11-2 and J usage is TRBJ2-5, with 7 bases identical to TRBD1. The origin of this receptor is a human donor in good health. The CDR3 spells CASSFDRASGETQYF. CDR3 coding DNA: TGTGCCAGCAGCTTTGACAGGGCGAGTGGGGAGACCCAGTACTTC. The variable domain in full, with the rest retrieved from reference TRBV11-2 and TRBJ2-5, is EAGVAQSPRYKIIEKRQSVAFWCNPISGHATLYWYQQILGQGPKLLIQFQNNGVVDDSQLPKDRFSAERLKGVDSTLKIQPAKLEDSAVYLCASSFDRASGETQYFGPGTRLLVL.